These 10 T cell receptor beta chains were sequenced from one sample in a study of sequential checkpoint blockade in melanoma. Documented treatment: randomized to nivolumab then ipilimumab (arm A) or the reverse (arm B). This table comes from immunoSEQ multiplex PCR, and its TCRdb copy is limited to in-frame clones, with some not included. The table shows some 9,600 clones, with around 24% occurring only once. The sequencing here drew on tumor tissue (inferred from file names), taken from a patient given nivolumab and ipilimumab in sequence. The receptors originated from a human donor with melanoma.

The chain carries TRBV6-8 and TRBJ1-2; no firm D call. Germline values: CDR1 MNHGY, CDR2 SAAAGT. V shed 6 bases and J shed 3 bases, with 11 bases lying between them. This CDR3 is 13 amino acids long. CDR3 sequence: CASSPGFYYGYTF. CDR3 nucleotide sequence: TGTGCCAGCAGCCCCGGGTTTTACTATGGCTACACCTTC.

Written as DNA, the CDR3 is TGTGCCACCAGCAGAGATTCAGGACTTTCAAATACGGGGGGAGGTGAGCAGTTCTTC. Residues: CATSRDSGLSNTGGGEQFF. The J gene is TRBJ2-1, the V gene TRBV15; 7 bases agree with TRBD2. The length of the CDR3 is 19 residues. V dropped 0 bases and J dropped 9; count of bases not matched to a gene: 20. Germline assignment: CDR1 LNHNV and CDR2 YYDKDF (reference sequence).

This chain's CDR3 is CATSRSDNKGAFGKNIQYF. The CDR3 DNA sequence: TGTGCCACCAGCAGATCGGACAATAAGGGGGCCTTTGGCAAAAACATTCAGTACTTC. V and J are TRBV15 and TRBJ2-4; 7 bases fit TRBD1. The germline gives CDR1 LNHNV, CDR2 YYDKDF (reference sequence). The ends lost 2 bases at V and 3 bases at J; junction bases unmatched: 16. The CDR3 contains 19 residues.

This clone was observed a handful of times. The chain recombines TRBV23-1 with TRBJ2-7; 11 nucleotides match TRBD2. TRBV23-1 counts as an open reading frame of uncertain function. Trimming cost V 6 bases and J 6 bases; bases outside gene matches: 7. The CDR3 spans 14 residues. CDR3 loop: CASSLTSGRREQYF. DNA for the CDR3: TGCGCCAGCAGCTTAACTAGCGGGAGACGCGAGCAGTACTTC.

The chain carries TRBV19 and TRBJ1-6, with 10 bases matching TRBD1. V dropped 3 bases and J dropped 10; count of bases not matched to a gene: 3. The CDR3 contains 14 residues. Germline V CDR1 and CDR2: LNHDA, SQIVND (reference sequence). The CDR3, as DNA: TGTGCCAGTAGTATCCGGGACAGGGGATCACCCCTCCACTTT. Translating gives CASSIRDRGSPLHF.

This clone was seen a few times. The chain joins TRBV6-4 to TRBJ1-5; no clear D. V lost 6 bases and J 3 bases, leaving 12 bases between the germline ends. Germline V gives CDR1 MRHNA, CDR2 SNTAGT. The CDR3 is made up of 14 amino acids. The CDR3 nucleotides read TGTGCCAGCAGCCTCGTCGGGGACAATCAGCCCCAGCATTTT. The encoded protein is CASSLVGDNQPQHF.

The V gene is TRBV11-3, the J gene TRBJ1-1, with 9 bases matching TRBD1. The length of the CDR3 is 16 residues. Germline loops: CDR1 SGHNT, CDR2 YENEEA. Trimming cost V 5 bases and J 5 bases; bases outside gene matches: 12. The CDR3 loop reads CASSTNTQGARTEAFF. The CDR3 DNA sequence: TGTGCCAGCAGCACTAATACACAGGGGGCGCGGACTGAAGCTTTCTTT.

This clone was seen ten or more times. This rearrangement joins TRBV11-3 to TRBJ2-7; D is perhaps TRBD2 (6 bases). The CDR3 totals 14 residues. Between the trimmed V and J ends, which lost 1 base and 0 bases, there was a span of 7 bases. In germline, CDR1 is SGHNT, CDR2 YENEEA. CDR3 protein: CASSLGGISYEQYF. The DNA of the CDR3 is TGTGCCAGCAGCTTAGGCGGGATCTCCTACGAGCAGTACTTC. Full variable domain (rest looked up from reference TRBV11-3 and TRBJ2-7): EAGVVQSPRYKIIEKKQPVAFWCNPISGHNTLYWYLQNLGQGPELLIRYENEEAVDDSQLPKDRFSAERLKGVDSTLKIQPAELGDSAVYLCASSLGGISYEQYFGPGTRLTVT.

This clone occurred a few times. The chain employs TRBV6-8 and TRBJ1-1; D perhaps matches TRBD1 (6 bases). V shed 7 bases and J shed 1 base, with 13 bases lying between them. The CDR3 loop spans 14 amino acids. Looked up from germline, CDR1 is MNHGY and CDR2 is SAAAGT. The CDR3 protein is CASKVGARNTEAFF. For the CDR3, the DNA is TGTGCCAGCAAAGTGGGGGCGAGGAACACTGAAGCTTTCTTT.

This clone showed up just a few times. Relative to the germline gene, one junction end is altered; a read error may explain this. The chain is built from TRBV6-8 and TRBJ2-1, with D possibly TRBD2 on 5 matching bases. CDR3 size: 18 residues. Germline-derived CDR1 and CDR2 are MNHGY and SAAAGT. CDR3 sequence: CAISAALGELRWKNEQFF. CDR3 nucleotide sequence: TGTGCCATCAGTGCCGCCCTTGGGGAGTTGCGTTGGAAAAATGAGCAGTTCTTC.